This TCR beta chain was obtained from a study of control samples from healthy donors and cancer patients. TCRdb keeps only in-frame clones here, not all; method: immunoSEQ multiplex PCR. Of more than 100,000 clones in the sample, 91% were seen once. The clonotype comes from a woman under 30 in good health. Specimen: blood.

CDR3 bases: TGTGCCTCCCGGGACGGGGGACAGCCCCAGCATTTT. It is translated as CASRDGGQPQHF. V gene TRBV2 combines with J gene TRBJ1-5; the D gene is possibly TRBD1 (5 bases). Trimming removed 11 bases from V and 7 bases from J, with 15 bases in between. CDR1 and CDR2 (germline): SNHLY, FYNNEI. The CDR3 has 12 amino acids.